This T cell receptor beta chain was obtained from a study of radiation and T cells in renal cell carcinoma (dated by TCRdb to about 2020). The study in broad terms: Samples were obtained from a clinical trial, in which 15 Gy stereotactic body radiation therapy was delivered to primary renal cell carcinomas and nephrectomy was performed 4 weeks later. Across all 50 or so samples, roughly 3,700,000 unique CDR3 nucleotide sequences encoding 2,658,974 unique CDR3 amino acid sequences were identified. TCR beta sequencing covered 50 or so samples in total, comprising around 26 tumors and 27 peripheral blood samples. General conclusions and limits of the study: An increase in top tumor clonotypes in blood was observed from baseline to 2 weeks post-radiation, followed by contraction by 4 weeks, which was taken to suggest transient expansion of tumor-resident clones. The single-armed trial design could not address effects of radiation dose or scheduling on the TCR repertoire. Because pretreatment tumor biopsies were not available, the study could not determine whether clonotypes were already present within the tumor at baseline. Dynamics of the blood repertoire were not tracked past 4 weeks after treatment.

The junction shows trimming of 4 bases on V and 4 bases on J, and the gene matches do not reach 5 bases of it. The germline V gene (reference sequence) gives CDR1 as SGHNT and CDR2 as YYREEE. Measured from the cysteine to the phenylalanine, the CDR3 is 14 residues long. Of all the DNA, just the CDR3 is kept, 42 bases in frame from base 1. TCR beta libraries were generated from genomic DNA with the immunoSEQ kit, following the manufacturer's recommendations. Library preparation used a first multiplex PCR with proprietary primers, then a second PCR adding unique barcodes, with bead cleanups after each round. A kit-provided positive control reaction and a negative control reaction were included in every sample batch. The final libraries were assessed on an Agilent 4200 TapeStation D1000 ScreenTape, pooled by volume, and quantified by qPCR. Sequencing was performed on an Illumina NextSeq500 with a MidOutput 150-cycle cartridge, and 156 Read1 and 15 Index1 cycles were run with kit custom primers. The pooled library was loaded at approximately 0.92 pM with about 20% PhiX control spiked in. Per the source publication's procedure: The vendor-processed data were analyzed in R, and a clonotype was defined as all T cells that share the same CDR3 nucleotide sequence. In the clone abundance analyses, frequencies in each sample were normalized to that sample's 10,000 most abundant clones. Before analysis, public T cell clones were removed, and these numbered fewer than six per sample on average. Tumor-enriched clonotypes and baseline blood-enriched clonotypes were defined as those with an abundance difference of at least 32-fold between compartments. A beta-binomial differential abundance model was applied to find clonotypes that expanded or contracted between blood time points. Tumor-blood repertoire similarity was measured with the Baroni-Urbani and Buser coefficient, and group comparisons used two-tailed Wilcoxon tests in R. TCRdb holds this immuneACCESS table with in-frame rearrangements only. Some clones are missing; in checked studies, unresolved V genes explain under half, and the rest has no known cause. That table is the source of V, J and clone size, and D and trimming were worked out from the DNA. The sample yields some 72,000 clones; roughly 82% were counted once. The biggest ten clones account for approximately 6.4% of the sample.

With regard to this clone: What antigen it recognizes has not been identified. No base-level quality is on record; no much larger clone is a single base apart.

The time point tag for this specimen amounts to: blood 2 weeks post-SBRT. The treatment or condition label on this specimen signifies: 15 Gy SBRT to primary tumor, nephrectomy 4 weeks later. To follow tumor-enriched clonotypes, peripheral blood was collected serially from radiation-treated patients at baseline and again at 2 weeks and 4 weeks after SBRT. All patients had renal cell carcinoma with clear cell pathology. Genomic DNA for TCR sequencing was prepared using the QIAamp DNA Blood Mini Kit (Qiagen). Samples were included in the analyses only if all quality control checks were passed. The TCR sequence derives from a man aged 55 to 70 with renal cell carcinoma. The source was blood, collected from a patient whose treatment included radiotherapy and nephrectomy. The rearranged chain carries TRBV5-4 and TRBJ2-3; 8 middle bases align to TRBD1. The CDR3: CASSLDRGADTQYF. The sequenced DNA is TGTGCCAGCAGCCTAGACAGGGGAGCAGATACGCAGTATTTT.